This TCR beta chain was sequenced for a study of blood T cell repertoires in COVID-19. This clone has a handful of counts. Germline V gene lookup returns CDR1 MGHRA and CDR2 YSYEKL. This CDR3 spans 14 amino acids. V was clipped by 0 bases and J by 3 bases; unmatched bases: 2. Here immunoSEQ multiplex PCR was the method, and the copy in TCRdb shows in-frame clones only, minus some. This repertoire shows fewer than 400,000 clones, roughly 90% found once; its top ten account for approximately 17%. The J gene is TRBJ2-7, the V gene TRBV4-1, with 7 bases fitting TRBD1. The sample consisted of PBMCs or T cells enriched from blood (not recorded which). The clonotype originates from a woman under 40 who had recovered from COVID-19. The CDR3 nucleotides read TGCGCCAGCAGCCAAGACGGGGACAGCTACGAGCAGTACTTC. It codes for CASSQDGDSYEQYF.